These 6 T cell receptor beta chains came from one sample sequenced in a study of human T cells and chemical hapten exposure. Treatment denoted: therapeutic diphenylcyclopropenone sensitization with weekly scalp DPC. The library attached unique molecular identifiers to individual cDNA molecules. TCRdb analysed the reads with MiXCR anew, one entry per CDR3 protein. The sample carries some 5,200 distinct CDR3 sequences, 50% to 65% recorded once. The sequenced sample was whole blood, obtained before DPC sensitization or 2, 6, or about 24 weeks after (not recorded which). The receptor set was obtained from an adult with alopecia areata. Some clones in this sample may be carry-over from other donors' samples. This table probably holds off-target reads from a library built for another chain.

The CDR3 loop is CASSQARDRLPYEQYF. For the CDR3, the DNA is TGCGCCAGCAGCCAAGCCCGGGACAGGTTGCCCTACGAGCAGTACTTC. V gene TRBV4-3 combines with J gene TRBJ2-7; 8 bases agree with TRBD1. Germline CDR1 reads LGHNA; CDR2 reads YSLEER. The CDR3 covers 16 residues. Losses at the gene ends were 1 base for V and 2 bases for J; bases not matched to a gene: 7.

This chain links TRBV2 with TRBJ2-2; D is ambiguous. This CDR3 spans 14 amino acids. V gave up 2 bases and J gave up 6 bases, with 10 bases separating them. CDR1 and CDR2 from the germline V gene are SNHLY and FYNNEI. The CDR3 region is CASSEKGAAGELFF. The CDR3 DNA follows: TGTGCCAGCAGTGAAAAGGGCGCCGCCGGGGAGCTGTTTTTT. The complete variable domain, with remaining parts taken from reference TRBV2 and TRBJ2-2, reads EPEVTQTPSHQVTQMGQEVILRCVPISNHLYFYWYRQILGQKVEFLVSFYNNEISEKSEIFDDQFSVERPDGSNFTLKIRSTKLEDSAMYFCASSEKGAAGELFFGEGSRLTVL.

The chain links TRBV28 to TRBJ2-7; TRBD1 might be the D (6 bases). CDR3 length: 12 amino acids. V gave up 7 bases and J gave up 1 base, with 8 bases separating them. Per the germline V gene, CDR1 is MDHEN and CDR2 is SYDVKM. This chain's CDR3 is CASTGTSYEQYF. The CDR3 DNA sequence: TGTGCCAGCACCGGGACATCCTACGAGCAGTACTTC.

The chain uses TRBV6-5 and TRBJ2-7; 10 bases agree with TRBD1. Germline lookup yields CDR1 MNHEY and CDR2 SVGAGI. CDR3 size: 16 residues. With V trimmed by 0 bases and J by 3 bases, 5 bases remained unmatched. In nucleotides, the CDR3 is TGTGCCAGCAGTTACTCCTTGGACAGGGGGAACTACGAGCAGTACTTC. This translates into CASSYSLDRGNYEQYF.

This clonotype was detected a few times. The gene calls are TRBV27 and TRBJ2-1; 8 nucleotides align to TRBD2. Germline V gene lookup returns CDR1 MNHEY and CDR2 SMNVEV (reference sequence). V trimming: 5 bases; J trimming: 2 bases; junction bases outside the gene matches: 2. The CDR3 spans 14 residues. CDR3 amino acids: CASSLAGTYNEQFF. The CDR3 DNA sequence: TGTGCCAGCAGTCTAGCGGGCACCTACAATGAGCAGTTCTTC.

In its sample, this clonotype was seen a few times. The chain employs TRBV12-3 or TRBV12-4 and TRBJ2-1; D gene ambiguous. V was clipped by 1 base and J by 9 bases, with 16 bases between them. The CDR3 covers 15 residues. This chain's CDR3 is CASSLDPPNVGEQFF. DNA of the CDR3: TGTGCCAGCAGTTTAGATCCCCCCAACGTTGGTGAGCAGTTCTTC.